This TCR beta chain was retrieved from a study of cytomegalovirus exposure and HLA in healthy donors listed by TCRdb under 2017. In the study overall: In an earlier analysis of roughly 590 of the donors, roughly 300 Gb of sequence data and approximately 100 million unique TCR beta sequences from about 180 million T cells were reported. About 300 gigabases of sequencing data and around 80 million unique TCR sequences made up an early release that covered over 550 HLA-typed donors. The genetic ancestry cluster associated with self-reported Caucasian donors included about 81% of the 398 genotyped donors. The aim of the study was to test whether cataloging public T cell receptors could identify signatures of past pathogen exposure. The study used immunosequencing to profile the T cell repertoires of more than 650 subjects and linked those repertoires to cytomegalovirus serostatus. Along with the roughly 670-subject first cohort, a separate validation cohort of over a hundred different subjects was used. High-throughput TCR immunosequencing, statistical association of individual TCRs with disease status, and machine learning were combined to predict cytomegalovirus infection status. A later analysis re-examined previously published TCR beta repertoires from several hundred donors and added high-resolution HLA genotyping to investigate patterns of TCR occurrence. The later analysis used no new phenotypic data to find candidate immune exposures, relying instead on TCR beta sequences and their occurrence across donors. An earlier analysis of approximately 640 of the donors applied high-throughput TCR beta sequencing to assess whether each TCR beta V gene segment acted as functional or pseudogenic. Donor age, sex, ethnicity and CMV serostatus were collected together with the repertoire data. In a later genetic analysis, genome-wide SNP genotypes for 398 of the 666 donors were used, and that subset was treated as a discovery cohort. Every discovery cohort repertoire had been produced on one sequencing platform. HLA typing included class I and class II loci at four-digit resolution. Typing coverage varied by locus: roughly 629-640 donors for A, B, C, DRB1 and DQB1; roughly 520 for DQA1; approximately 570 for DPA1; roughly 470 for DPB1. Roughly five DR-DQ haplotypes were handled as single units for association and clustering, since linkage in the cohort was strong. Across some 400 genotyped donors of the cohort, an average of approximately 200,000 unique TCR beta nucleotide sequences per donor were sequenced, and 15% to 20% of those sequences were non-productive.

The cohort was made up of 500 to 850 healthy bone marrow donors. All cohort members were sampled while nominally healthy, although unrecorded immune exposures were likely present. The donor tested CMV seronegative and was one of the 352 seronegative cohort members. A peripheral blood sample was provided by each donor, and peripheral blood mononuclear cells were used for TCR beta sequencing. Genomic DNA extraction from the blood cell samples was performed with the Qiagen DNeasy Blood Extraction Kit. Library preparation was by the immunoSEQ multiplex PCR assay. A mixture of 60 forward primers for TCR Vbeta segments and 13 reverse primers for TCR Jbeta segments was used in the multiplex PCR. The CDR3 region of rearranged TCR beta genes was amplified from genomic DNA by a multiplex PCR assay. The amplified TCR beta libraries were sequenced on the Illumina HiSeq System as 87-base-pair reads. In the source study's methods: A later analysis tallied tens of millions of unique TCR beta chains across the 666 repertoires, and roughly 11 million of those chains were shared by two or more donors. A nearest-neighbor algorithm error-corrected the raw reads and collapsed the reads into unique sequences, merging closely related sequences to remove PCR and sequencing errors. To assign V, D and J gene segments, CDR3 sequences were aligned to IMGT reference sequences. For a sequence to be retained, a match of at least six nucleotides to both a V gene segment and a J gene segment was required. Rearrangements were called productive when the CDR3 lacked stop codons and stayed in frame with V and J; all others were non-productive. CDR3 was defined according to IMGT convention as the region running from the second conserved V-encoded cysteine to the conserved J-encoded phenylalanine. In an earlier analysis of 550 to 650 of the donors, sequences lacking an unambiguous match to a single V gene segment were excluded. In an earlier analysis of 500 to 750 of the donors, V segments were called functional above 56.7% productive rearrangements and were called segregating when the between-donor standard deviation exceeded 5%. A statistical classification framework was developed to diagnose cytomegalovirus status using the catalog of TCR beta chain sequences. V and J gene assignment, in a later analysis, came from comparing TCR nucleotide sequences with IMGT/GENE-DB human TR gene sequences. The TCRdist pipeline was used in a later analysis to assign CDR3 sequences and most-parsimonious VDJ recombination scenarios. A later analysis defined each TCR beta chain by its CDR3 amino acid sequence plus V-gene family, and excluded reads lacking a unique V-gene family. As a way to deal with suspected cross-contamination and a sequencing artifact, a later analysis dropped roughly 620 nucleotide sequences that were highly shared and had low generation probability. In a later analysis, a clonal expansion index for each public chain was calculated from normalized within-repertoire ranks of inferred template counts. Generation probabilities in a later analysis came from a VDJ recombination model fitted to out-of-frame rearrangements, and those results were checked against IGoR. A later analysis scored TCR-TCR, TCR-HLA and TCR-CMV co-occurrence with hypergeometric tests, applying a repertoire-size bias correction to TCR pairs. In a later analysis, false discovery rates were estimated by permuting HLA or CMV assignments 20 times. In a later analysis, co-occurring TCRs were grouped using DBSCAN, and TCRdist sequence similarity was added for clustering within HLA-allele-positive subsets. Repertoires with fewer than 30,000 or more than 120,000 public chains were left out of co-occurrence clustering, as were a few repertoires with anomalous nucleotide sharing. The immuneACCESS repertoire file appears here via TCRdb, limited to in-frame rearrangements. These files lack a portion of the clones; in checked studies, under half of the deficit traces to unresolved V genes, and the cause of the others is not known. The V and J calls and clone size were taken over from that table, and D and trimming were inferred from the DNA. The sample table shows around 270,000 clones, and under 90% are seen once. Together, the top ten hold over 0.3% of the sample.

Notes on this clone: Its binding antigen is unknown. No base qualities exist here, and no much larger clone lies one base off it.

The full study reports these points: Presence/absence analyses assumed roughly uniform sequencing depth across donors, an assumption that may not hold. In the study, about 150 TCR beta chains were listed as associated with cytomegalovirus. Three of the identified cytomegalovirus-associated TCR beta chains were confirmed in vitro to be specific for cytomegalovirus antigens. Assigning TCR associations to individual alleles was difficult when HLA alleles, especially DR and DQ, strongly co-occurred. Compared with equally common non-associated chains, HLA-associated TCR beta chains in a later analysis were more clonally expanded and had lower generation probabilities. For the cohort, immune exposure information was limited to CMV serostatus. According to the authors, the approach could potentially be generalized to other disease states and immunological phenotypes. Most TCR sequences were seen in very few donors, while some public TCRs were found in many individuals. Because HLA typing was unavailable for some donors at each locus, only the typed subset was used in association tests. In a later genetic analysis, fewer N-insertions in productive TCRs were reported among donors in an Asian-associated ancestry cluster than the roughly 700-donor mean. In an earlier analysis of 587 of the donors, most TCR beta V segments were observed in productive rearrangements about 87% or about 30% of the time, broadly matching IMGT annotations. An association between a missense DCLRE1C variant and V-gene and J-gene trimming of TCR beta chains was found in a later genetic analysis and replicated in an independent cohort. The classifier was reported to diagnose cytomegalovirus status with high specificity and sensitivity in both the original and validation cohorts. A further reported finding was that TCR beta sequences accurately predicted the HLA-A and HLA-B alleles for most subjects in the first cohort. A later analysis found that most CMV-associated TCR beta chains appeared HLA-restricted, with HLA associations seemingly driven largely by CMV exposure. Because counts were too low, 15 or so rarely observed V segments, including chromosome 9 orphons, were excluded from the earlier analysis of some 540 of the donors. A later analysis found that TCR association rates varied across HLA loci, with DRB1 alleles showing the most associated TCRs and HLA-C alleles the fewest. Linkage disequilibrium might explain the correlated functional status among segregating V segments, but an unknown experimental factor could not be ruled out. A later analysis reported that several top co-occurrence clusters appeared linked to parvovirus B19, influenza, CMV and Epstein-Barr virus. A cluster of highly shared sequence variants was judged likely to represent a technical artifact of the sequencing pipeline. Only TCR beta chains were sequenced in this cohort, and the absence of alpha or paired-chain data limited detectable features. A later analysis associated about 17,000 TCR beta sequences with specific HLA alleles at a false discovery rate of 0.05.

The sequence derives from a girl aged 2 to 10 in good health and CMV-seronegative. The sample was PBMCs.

The DNA sequence is as follows: TGTGCCAGCAGCCAAGAAGAGGGTGGCACAGATACGCAGTATTTT. The translation is CASSQEEGGTDTQYF. This chain joins TRBV4-2 to TRBJ2-3, with a weak D call of TRBD2 (5 bases match). V loses 0 bases of germline sequence and J loses 1 base, and the interval between the two ends is 8 bases. The CDR3 spans 15 residues, from the cysteine through the phenylalanine. The entry retains the CDR3 DNA only, 45 bases that are in frame from base 1. From a lookup of the germline V gene, CDR1 and CDR2 are LGHNA and YNFKEQ.